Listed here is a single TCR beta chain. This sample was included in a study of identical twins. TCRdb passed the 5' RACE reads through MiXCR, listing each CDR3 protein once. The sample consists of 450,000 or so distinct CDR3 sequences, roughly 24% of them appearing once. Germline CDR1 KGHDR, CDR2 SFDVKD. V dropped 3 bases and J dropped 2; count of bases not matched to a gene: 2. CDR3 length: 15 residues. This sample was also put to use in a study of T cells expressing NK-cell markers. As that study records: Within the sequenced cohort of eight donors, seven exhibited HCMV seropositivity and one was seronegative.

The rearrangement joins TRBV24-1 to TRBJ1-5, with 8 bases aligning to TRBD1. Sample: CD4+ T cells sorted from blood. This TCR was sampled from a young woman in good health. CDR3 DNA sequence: TGTGCCACCAGTGATCTGGGACAGGGCAATCAGCCCCAGCATTTT. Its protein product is CATSDLGQGNQPQHF.